Detailed here is one T cell receptor beta chain. The sample comes from a study of PD-L1 blockade in urothelial cancer. Across the study: Atezolizumab (1,200 mg intravenously every 3 weeks) began around 2014 for patients.

Documented time point: peripheral blood 6 weeks after treatment start. The method was immunoSEQ multiplex PCR; TCRdb's version includes in-frame clones alone and lacks a portion of them. The sample has under 85,000 clones; more than 85% are singletons. The clonotype originates from a woman aged 80 or over with urothelial cancer. The source was PBMCs, collected around atezolizumab (anti-PD-L1) treatment.

In nucleotides, the CDR3 is TGTGCCAGCAGACAGGGGGTTTTGGTAGGTGGCTACACCTTC. Protein sequence: CASRQGVLVGGYTF. The V call is TRBV2, the J call TRBJ1-2; 8 bases are a match to TRBD1. This CDR3 is 14 amino acids long. Trimming cost V 6 bases and J 7 bases; bases outside gene matches: 10. From germline, CDR1 is SNHLY and CDR2 FYNNEI.